What follows describes a single T cell receptor (beta chain). The data were obtained in a study of blood T cell repertoires in COVID-19. Study-level background: Spain, Italy and the United States supplied samples that represented acute and convalescent COVID-19.

Authors' processing steps: Cell counts per sample came from amplifying reference gene primers. Using immunoSEQ multiplex PCR, the repertoire was profiled, and TCRdb retains in-frame clones only, with some absent. The V and J calls and clone size were taken over from that table, and D and trimming were inferred from the DNA. The sample has about 160,000 clones, around 80% seen once; the top ten hold 15%. The sequenced sample was peripheral blood. This clonotype originated in a human donor with acute or convalescent COVID-19. The donor label of this sample is uncertain.

This CDR3 reads CASSGWARGTIYF. The CDR3 region has the DNA TGTGCCAGCAGCGGTTGGGCCCGGGGCACCATATATTTT. This chain connects TRBV13 to TRBJ1-3; D call uncertain. This CDR3 is 13 amino acids long. The germline V gene encodes CDR1 PRHDT and CDR2 FYEKMQ (reference sequence). V lost 5 bases and J 9 bases, leaving 14 bases between the germline ends.